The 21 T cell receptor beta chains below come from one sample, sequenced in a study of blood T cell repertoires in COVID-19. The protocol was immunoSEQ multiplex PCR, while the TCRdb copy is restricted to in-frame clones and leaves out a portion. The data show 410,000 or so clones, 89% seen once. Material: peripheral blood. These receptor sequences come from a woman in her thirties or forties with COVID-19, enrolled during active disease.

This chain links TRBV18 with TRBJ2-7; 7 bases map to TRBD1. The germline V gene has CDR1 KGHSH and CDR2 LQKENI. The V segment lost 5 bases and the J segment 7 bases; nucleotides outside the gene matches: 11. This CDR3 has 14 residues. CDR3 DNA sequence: TGTGCCAGCTCATCCAGGGGGAGCCTCATGGAGCAGTACTTC. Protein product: CASSSRGSLMEQYF. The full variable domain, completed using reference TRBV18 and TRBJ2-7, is NAGVMQNPRHLVRRRGQEARLRCSPMKGHSHVYWYRQLPEEGLKFMVYLQKENIIDESGMPKERFSAEFPKEGPSILRIQQVVRGDSAAYFCASSSRGSLMEQYFGPGTRLTVT.

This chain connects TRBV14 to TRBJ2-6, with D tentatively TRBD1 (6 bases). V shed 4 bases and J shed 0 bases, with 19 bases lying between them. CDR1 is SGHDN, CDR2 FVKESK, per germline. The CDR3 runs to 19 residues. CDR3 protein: CASSLFGQTVISGANVLTF. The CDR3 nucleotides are TGTGCCAGCAGCCTTTTTGGACAGACGGTTATCTCTGGGGCCAACGTCCTGACTTTC.

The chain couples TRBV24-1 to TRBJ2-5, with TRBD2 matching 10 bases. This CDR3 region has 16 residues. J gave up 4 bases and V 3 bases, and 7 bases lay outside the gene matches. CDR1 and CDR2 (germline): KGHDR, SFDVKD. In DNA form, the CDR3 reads TGTGCCACCAGTGATCCGAGCGGGGGGGCAGGAGAGACCCAGTACTTC. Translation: CATSDPSGGAGETQYF.

In DNA, the CDR3 is TGTGCCAGTAGTCGACCCTCAGGGGGCCTACAAGAGACCCAGTACTTC. Encoded protein: CASSRPSGGLQETQYF. V usage is TRBV19 and J usage is TRBJ2-5, with 8 bases matching TRBD1. From germline, CDR1 is LNHDA and CDR2 SQIVND (reference sequence). Trimming removed 5 bases from V and 2 bases from J; junction bases left unmatched: 10. The CDR3 is 16 residues long.

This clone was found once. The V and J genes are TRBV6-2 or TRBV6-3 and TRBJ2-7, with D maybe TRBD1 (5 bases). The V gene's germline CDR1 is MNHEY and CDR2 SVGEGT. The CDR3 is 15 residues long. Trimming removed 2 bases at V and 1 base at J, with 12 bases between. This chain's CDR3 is CASSYGVAGSYEQYF. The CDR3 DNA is TGTGCCAGCAGTTACGGGGTGGCAGGGTCCTACGAGCAGTACTTC.

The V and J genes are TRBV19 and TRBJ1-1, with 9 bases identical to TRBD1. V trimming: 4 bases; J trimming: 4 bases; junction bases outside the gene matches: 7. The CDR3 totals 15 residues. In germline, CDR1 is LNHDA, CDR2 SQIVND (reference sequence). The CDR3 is CASSKTGGDFTEAFF. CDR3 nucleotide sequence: TGTGCCAGTAGTAAGACAGGGGGTGATTTCACTGAAGCTTTCTTT.

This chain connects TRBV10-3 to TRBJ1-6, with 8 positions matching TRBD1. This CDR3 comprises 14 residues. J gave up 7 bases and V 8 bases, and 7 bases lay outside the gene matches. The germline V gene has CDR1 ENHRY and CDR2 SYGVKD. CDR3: CAIWTGTGNSPLHF. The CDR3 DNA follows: TGTGCCATCTGGACCGGGACAGGAAATTCACCCCTCCACTTT.

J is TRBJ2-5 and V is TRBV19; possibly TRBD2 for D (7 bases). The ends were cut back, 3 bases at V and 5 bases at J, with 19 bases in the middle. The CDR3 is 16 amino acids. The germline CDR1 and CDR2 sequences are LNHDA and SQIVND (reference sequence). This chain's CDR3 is CASSILWGGQRETQYF. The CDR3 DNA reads TGTGCCAGTAGTATCTTGTGGGGGGGGCAGCGGGAGACCCAGTACTTC.

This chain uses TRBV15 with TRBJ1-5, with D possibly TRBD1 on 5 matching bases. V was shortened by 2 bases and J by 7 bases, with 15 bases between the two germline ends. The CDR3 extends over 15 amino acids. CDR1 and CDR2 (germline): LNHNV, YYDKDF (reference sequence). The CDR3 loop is CATSRFAGKGQPQHF. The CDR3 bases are TGTGCCACCAGCAGATTTGCAGGGAAGGGGCAGCCCCAGCATTTT.

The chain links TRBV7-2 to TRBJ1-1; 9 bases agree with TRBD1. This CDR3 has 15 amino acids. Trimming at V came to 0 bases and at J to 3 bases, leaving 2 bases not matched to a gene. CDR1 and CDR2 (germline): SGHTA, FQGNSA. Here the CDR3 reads CASSLAQGAYTEAFF. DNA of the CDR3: TGTGCCAGCAGCTTAGCACAGGGGGCTTACACTGAAGCTTTCTTT.

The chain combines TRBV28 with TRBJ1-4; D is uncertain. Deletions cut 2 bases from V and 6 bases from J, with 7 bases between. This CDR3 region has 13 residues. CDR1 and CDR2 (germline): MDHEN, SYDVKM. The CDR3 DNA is TGTGCCAGCAGTTTAGTTCGGGATGAAAAACTGTTTTTT. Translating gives CASSLVRDEKLFF.

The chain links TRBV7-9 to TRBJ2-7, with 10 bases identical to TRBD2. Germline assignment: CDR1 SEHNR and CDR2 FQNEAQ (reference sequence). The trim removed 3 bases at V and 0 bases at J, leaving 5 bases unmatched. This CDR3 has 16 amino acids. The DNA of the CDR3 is TGTGCCAGCAGCTTGGGGACTAGCGAGAGCTCCTACGAGCAGTACTTC. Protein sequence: CASSLGTSESSYEQYF.

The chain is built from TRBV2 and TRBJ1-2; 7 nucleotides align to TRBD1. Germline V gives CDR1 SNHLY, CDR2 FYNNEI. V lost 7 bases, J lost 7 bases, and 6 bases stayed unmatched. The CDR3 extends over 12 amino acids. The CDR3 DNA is TGTGCCAGCAAAATAGGGGGCGCTGGCTACACCTTC. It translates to CASKIGGAGYTF.

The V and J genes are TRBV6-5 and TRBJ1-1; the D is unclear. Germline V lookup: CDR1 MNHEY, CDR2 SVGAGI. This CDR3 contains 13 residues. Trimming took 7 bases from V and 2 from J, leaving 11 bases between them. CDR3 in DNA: TGTGCCAGCACCCAGTTGGGCAACACTGAAGCTTTCTTT. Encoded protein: CASTQLGNTEAFF.

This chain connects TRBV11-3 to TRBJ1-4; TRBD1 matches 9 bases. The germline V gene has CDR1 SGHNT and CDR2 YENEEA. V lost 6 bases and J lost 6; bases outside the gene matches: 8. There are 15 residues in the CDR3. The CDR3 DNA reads TGTGCCAGCAGGGAACAACAGGGGGCGGATGAAAAACTGTTTTTT. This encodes CASREQQGADEKLFF.

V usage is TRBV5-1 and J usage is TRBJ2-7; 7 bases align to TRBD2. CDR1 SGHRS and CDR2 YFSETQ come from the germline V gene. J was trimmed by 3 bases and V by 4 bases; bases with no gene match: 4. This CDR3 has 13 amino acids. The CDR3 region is CASSLGLNYEQYF. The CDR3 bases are TGCGCCAGCAGCCTGGGACTAAACTACGAGCAGTACTTC.

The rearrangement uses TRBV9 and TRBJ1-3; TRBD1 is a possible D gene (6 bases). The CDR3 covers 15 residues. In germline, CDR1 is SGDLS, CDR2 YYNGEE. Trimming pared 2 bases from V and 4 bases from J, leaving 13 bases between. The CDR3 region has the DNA TGTGCCAGCAGCGTGACAGGTGGAGGAGGAAACACCATATATTTT. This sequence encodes CASSVTGGGGNTIYF.

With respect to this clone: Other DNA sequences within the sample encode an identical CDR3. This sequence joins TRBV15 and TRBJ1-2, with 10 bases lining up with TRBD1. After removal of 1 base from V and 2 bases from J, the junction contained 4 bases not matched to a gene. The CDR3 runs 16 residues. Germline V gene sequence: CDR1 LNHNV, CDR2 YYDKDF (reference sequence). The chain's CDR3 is CATSRVGTGANYGYTF. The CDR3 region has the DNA TGTGCCACCAGCAGAGTAGGGACAGGGGCAAACTATGGCTACACCTTC.

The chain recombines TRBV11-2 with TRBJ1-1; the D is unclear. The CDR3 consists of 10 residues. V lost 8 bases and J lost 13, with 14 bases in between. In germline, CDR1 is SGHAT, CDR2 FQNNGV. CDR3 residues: CASGRPEGFF. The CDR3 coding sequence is TGTGCCAGCGGCCGGCCGGAGGGTTTCTTT.

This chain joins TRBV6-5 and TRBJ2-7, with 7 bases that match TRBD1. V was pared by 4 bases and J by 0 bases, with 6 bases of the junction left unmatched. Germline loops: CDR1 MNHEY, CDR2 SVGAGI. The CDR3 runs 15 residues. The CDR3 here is CASSSSDRFSYEQYF. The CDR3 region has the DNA TGTGCCAGCAGTTCCTCGGACAGGTTCTCCTACGAGCAGTACTTC.

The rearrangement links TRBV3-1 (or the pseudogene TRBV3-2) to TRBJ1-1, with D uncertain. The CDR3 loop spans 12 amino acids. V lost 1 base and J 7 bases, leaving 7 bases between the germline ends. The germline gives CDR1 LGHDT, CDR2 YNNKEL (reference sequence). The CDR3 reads CASSQASGEAFF. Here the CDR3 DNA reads TGTGCCAGCAGCCAAGCTTCGGGTGAAGCTTTCTTT.